This is a list of T cell receptor beta chains from one sample in a study of early T cells in non-severe SARS-CoV-2 infection. TCRdb used MiXCR to reprocess the 5' RACE reads, holding one entry per CDR3 protein. Among fewer than 75,000 distinct CDR3 sequences listed, just over 20% were seen once. Source: whole blood, taken at baseline. All receptors come from an adult who was a healthcare worker with PCR-confirmed SARS-CoV-2 infection or an uninfected control (not recorded which). The CDR3 runs from the conserved cysteine through the conserved F or W. The D gene is left open where the match is weak. Not every row has a clone size; where given, it reads once, few, many or a size class.

>TRBD2|few|TRBV6-2/TRBV6-3|TRBJ2-1
CASRLAGRLDEQFF
TGTGCCAGCAGACTAGCGGGGAGATTGGATGAGCAGTTCTTC
>-|many|TRBV12-3/TRBV12-4|TRBJ2-5
CASRRRAGGLETQYF
TGTGCCAGCAGGCGCAGGGCTGGGGGGTTAGAGACCCAGTACTTC
>-|once|TRBV6-1|TRBJ2-3
CASSVLGDTQYF
TGTGCCAGCAGTGTTCTAGGAGATACGCAGTATTTT
>TRBD2|-|TRBV20-1|TRBJ2-5
CSAHAGGSQETQYF
TGCAGTGCGCACGCGGGGGGGAGCCAAGAGACCCAGTACTTC
>-|few|TRBV7-6|TRBJ2-3
CASSLGYLGTSTDTQYF
TGTGCCAGCAGCCTGGGCTATTTAGGGACTAGCACAGATACGCAGTATTTT
>-|-|TRBV7-9|TRBJ2-1
CASSPLTWQVYRNEQFF
TGTGCCAGCAGCCCCCTTACGTGGCAGGTTTATAGGAATGAGCAGTTCTTC
>-|-|TRBV6-6|TRBJ1-5
CASRRGPEGQPQHF
TGTGCCAGCAGACGCGGACCGGAGGGTCAGCCCCAGCATTTT
>TRBD2|-|TRBV3-1|TRBJ2-3
CASSQERAGGRRSTDTQYF
TGTGCCAGCAGCCAAGAGAGAGCGGGGGGCCGTAGAAGCACAGATACGCAGTATTTT
>-|many|TRBV5-1|TRBJ1-2
CASSVGPANGYTF
TGCGCCAGCAGCGTTGGACCCGCTAATGGCTACACCTTC
>-|many|TRBV10-3|TRBJ2-3
CAITPSSTDTQYF
TGTGCCATCACCCCTTCTAGCACAGATACGCAGTATTTT
>TRBD2|-|TRBV2|TRBJ2-3
CASSRWTSGGITDTQYF
TGTGCCAGCAGTAGGTGGACTAGCGGGGGTATCACAGATACGCAGTATTTT
>-|-|TRBV5-1|TRBJ1-1
CASSSPGQMNTEAFF
TGCGCCAGCAGTTCGCCAGGACAGATGAACACTGAAGCTTTCTTT
>-|-|TRBV7-8|TRBJ1-6
CASSLGGGSISPLHF
TGTGCCAGCAGCTTAGGGGGCGGGTCAATATCACCCCTCCACTTT
>-|-|TRBV7-2|TRBJ1-4
CASRTANEKLFF
TGTGCCAGCAGGACAGCTAATGAAAAACTGTTTTTT
>-|-|TRBV7-2|TRBJ2-3
CASRSGASTDTQYF
TGTGCCAGCAGGAGCGGAGCTAGCACAGATACGCAGTATTTT
>-|-|TRBV7-2|TRBJ2-1
CASSLTRDAEQFF
TGTGCCAGCAGCTTGACCCGGGACGCCGAGCAGTTCTTC
>TRBD1|-|TRBV4-1|TRBJ1-6
CASSPGQGSNSPLHF
TGCGCCAGCAGCCCGGGACAGGGAAGTAATTCACCCCTCCACTTT
>TRBD1|few|TRBV18|TRBJ1-3
CASSLNSGTGTGNTIYF
TGTGCCAGCTCACTCAATTCCGGGACAGGGACTGGAAACACCATATATTTT
>TRBD1|few|TRBV20-1|TRBJ1-5
CSALLDRNQPQHF
TGCAGTGCTCTTTTGGACAGGAATCAGCCCCAGCATTTT
>-|-|TRBV3-1|TRBJ2-4
CASSQGQAKNIQYF
TGTGCCAGCAGCCAAGGACAGGCCAAAAACATTCAGTACTTC
>-|-|TRBV2|TRBJ2-2
CASSDGANQGELFF
TGTGCCAGCAGTGATGGGGCCAATCAAGGGGAGCTGTTTTTT
>-|few|TRBV9|TRBJ1-1
CASSLDRWNTEAFF
TGTGCCAGCAGCTTAGACAGGTGGAACACTGAAGCTTTCTTT
>-|-|TRBV3-1|TRBJ1-1
CASSQGVLRNTEAFF
TGTGCCAGCAGCCAGGGGGTTCTGAGGAACACTGAAGCTTTCTTT
>TRBD2|many|TRBV5-6|TRBJ2-3
CASSLVSAGVTDTQYF
TGTGCCAGCAGCTTGGTTTCAGCGGGGGTCACAGATACGCAGTATTTT
>-|-|TRBV29-1|TRBJ2-4
CSVNDRRPSGKNIQYF
TGCAGCGTTAACGACAGGCGTCCCTCGGGGAAAAACATTCAGTACTTC
>-|-|TRBV12-3/TRBV12-4|TRBJ2-7
CASSLTFAGPTYEQYF
TGTGCCAGCAGTTTAACCTTTGCAGGGCCTACCTACGAGCAGTACTTC
>TRBD1|few|TRBV12-3/TRBV12-4|TRBJ2-1
CASSRDRHTYNEQFF
TGTGCCAGCAGCCGGGACAGGCATACCTACAATGAGCAGTTCTTC
>TRBD2|many|TRBV7-3|TRBJ2-1
CASSYTSGEQFF
TGTGCCAGCAGCTACACTAGCGGTGAGCAGTTCTTC
>-|-|TRBV6-7|TRBJ1-5
CASLHQPQHF
TGTGCCAGTTTGCATCAGCCCCAGCATTTT
>-|-|TRBV19|TRBJ1-2
CASSTTGQVNYGYTF
TGTGCCAGTAGTACTACGGGACAAGTTAACTATGGCTACACCTTC
>TRBD2|few|TRBV5-1|TRBJ2-5
CASSLVSGTYRETQYF
TGCGCCAGCAGCTTGGTGAGCGGGACCTATCGGGAGACCCAGTACTTC
>TRBD1|many|TRBV29-1|TRBJ1-4
CSAEKGQGENEKLFF
TGCAGCGCCGAGAAGGGGCAGGGGGAGAATGAAAAACTGTTTTTT
>TRBD2|-|TRBV10-3|TRBJ2-2
CAIRVTSGGNTGELFF
TGTGCCATCAGAGTTACTAGCGGGGGCAACACCGGGGAGCTGTTTTTT
>TRBD1|-|TRBV4-1|TRBJ2-3
CASSQDFEGATDTQYF
TGCGCCAGCAGCCAAGATTTTGAGGGGGCTACAGATACGCAGTATTTT
>-|-|TRBV27|TRBJ2-2
CASSPDSPTGELFF
TGTGCCAGCAGTCCGGACAGCCCAACCGGGGAGCTGTTTTTT
>-|-|TRBV5-4|TRBJ2-1
CASSFGGEGRDEQFF
TGTGCCAGCAGCTTCGGCGGGGAAGGGCGGGATGAGCAGTTCTTC
>-|-|TRBV7-9|TRBJ2-1
CASSLGQAFYNEQFF
TGTGCCAGCAGCTTAGGCCAGGCCTTCTACAATGAGCAGTTCTTC
>-|few|TRBV7-9|TRBJ1-5
CASSLEGGYQPQHF
TGTGCCAGCAGCTTAGAGGGGGGTTATCAGCCCCAGCATTTT
>-|-|TRBV3-1|TRBJ1-3
CASTEATGGNTIYF
TGTGCCAGCACCGAGGCCACAGGAGGAAACACCATATATTTT
>-|many|TRBV10-3|TRBJ2-2
CAIRSRDSDTGELFF
TGTGCCATCAGGAGCCGGGACTCAGATACCGGGGAGCTGTTTTTT
>-|-|TRBV7-3|TRBJ2-3
CASSESGFSTDTQYF
TGTGCCAGCAGCGAGAGCGGATTTAGCACAGATACGCAGTATTTT
>-|few|TRBV4-1|TRBJ1-4
CASSQDPQRELFF
TGCGCCAGCAGCCAAGATCCACAGAGAGAACTGTTTTTT
>-|-|TRBV5-1|TRBJ1-1
CASSLTGGATEAFF
TGCGCCAGCAGCTTGACAGGCGGAGCCACTGAAGCTTTCTTT
>-|few|TRBV6-1|TRBJ1-2
CASSEANYGYTF
TGTGCCAGCAGTGAAGCGAACTATGGCTACACCTTC